The 20 T cell receptor beta chains below come from one sample, sequenced in a study of shared clonotypes between healthy human individuals. TCRdb's copy holds only in-frame clones and misses some; the assay was immunoSEQ multiplex PCR. The table lists under 350,000 clones, roughly 84% of them singletons. The sequencing input was memory CD8+ T cells sorted from blood. As to subset: CD45RO+ cells pooled with CCR7-negative TemRA cells. These receptors were collected from a man younger than 35 in good health.

The count of this clone is one. The chain carries TRBV4-3 and TRBJ2-1; D might be TRBD2 (6 bases). The germline V gene has CDR1 LGHNA and CDR2 YSLEER. Deletions cut 0 bases from V and 3 bases from J, with 9 bases between. This CDR3 is 15 amino acids long. DNA for the CDR3: TGCGCCAGCAGCCAAGATCCGGGAGACTACAATGAGCAGTTCTTC. It specifies CASSQDPGDYNEQFF.

The chain employs TRBV6-1 and TRBJ2-7; D call uncertain. Germline V gene data show CDR1 as MNHNS and CDR2 as SASEGT. Trimming removed 0 bases at V and 0 bases at J, with 6 bases between. There are 14 residues in the CDR3. CDR3 bases: TGTGCCAGCAGTGAAGCTGTCCCCTCCTACGAGCAGTACTTC. This translates into CASSEAVPSYEQYF.

This chain links TRBV2 with TRBJ1-5; no definite D call. This CDR3 has 14 amino acids. V was pared by 1 base and J by 3 bases, with 7 bases between. Germline V gene lookup returns CDR1 SNHLY and CDR2 FYNNEI. The CDR3 reads CASSEGADNQPQHF. CDR3 bases: TGTGCCAGCAGTGAAGGGGCAGACAATCAGCCCCAGCATTTT.

The chain carries TRBV27 and TRBJ1-2; TRBD1 matches 8 bases. The germline V gene has CDR1 MNHEY and CDR2 SMNVEV (reference sequence). The CDR3 covers 15 residues. V was pared by 6 bases and J by 7 bases, with 13 bases of the junction left unmatched. The chain's CDR3 is CASRGFWTGSSGYTF. The CDR3 DNA reads TGTGCCAGCAGGGGGTTTTGGACAGGGTCTAGTGGCTACACCTTC.

The chain recombines TRBV10-3 with TRBJ2-1; 7 bases fit TRBD1. CDR1 is ENHRY, CDR2 SYGVKD, per germline. CDR3 size: 15 residues. J gave up 7 bases and V 2 bases, and 8 bases lay outside the gene matches. In nucleotides, the CDR3 is TGTGCCATCAGTGAGATTCCCGGGACAGCGAATGAGCAGTTCTTC. This translates into CAISEIPGTANEQFF.

The table lists this clone with a few counts. This chain uses TRBV6-1 with TRBJ1-5, with unresolved D. CDR1 and CDR2 from the germline V gene are MNHNS and SASEGT. Trimming removed 3 bases at V and 5 bases at J, with 17 bases between. The CDR3 length is 16 residues. This chain's CDR3 is CASSDKDGEGHQPQHF. The CDR3 DNA reads TGTGCCAGCAGTGATAAGGACGGGGAAGGACATCAGCCCCAGCATTTT.

The chain links TRBV6-5 to TRBJ1-2; D is unclear. V was pared by 2 bases and J by 4 bases, with 8 bases between. The CDR3 covers 13 residues. The V gene's germline CDR1 is MNHEY and CDR2 SVGAGI. The CDR3, as DNA: TGTGCCAGCAGTTACGCTGAATCCTATGGCTACACCTTC. It codes for CASSYAESYGYTF.

CDR3 sequence (DNA): TGCGCCAGCAGCTTGGGCCGTCACCGGAACACTGAAGCTTTCTTT. Its protein is CASSLGRHRNTEAFF. The rearrangement joins TRBV5-1 to TRBJ1-1; D is uncertain. V dropped 0 bases and J dropped 1 base, with 10 bases sitting between them. This CDR3 has 15 residues. The germline V gene has CDR1 SGHRS and CDR2 YFSETQ.

About this clone itself: Additional DNA sequences in this sample encode the identical CDR3. The CDR3, as DNA: TGTGCCAGCAGCCCCCCGGGCTACGAGCAGTACTTC. Translated: CASSPPGYEQYF. This chain uses TRBV11-2 with TRBJ2-7; D gene ambiguous. Germline loops: CDR1 SGHAT, CDR2 FQNNGV. The length of the CDR3 is 12 residues. V lost 5 bases, J lost 3 bases, and 8 bases lay in between.

The chain is built from TRBV28 and TRBJ1-1, with 8 nucleotides matching TRBD1. Germline CDR1 is MDHEN and CDR2 is SYDVKM. The CDR3 is made up of 14 amino acids. J gave up 10 bases and V 5 bases, and 12 bases lay outside the gene matches. Here the CDR3 DNA reads TGTGCCAGCAGTGGGTGGGACAGGAGCTCTGGAGCTTTCTTT. It is translated as CASSGWDRSSGAFF.

The J gene is TRBJ2-7, the V gene TRBV27, with a weak D call TRBD2 (6 bases). The CDR3 spans 14 residues. The germline CDR1 and CDR2 sequences are MNHEY and SMNVEV (reference sequence). The germline V and J ends were trimmed by 6 bases and 2 bases, with 14 bases remaining between them. CDR3 sequence reads: CASRRRDGPYEQYF. CDR3 nucleotide sequence: TGTGCCAGCAGAAGGAGGGACGGCCCCTACGAGCAGTACTTC.

This clone came up once. This CDR3 is CASSLATGDGELFF. The CDR3, as DNA: TGTGCCAGCAGCTTAGCCACAGGGGACGGGGAGCTGTTTTTT. The chain couples TRBV7-6 to TRBJ2-2; 7 nucleotides match TRBD1. The CDR3 runs 14 residues. V shed 0 bases, J shed 7 bases, and the junction held 2 bases outside the gene matches. In germline, CDR1 is SGHVS, CDR2 FNYEAQ.

J is TRBJ1-3 and V is TRBV9; tentative D call: TRBD1 (6 bases). Germline CDR1 is SGDLS and CDR2 is YYNGEE. With 4 bases removed from V and 4 bases from J, the gap between germline ends came to 12 bases. This CDR3 contains 14 residues. CDR3 amino acids: CASSLRGTGNTIYF. In nucleotides, the CDR3 is TGTGCCAGCAGCCTCAGGGGCACGGGAAACACCATATATTTT.

V gene TRBV9 combines with J gene TRBJ1-3; the D gene is possibly TRBD1 (5 bases). This CDR3 is 17 amino acids long. V lost 3 bases and J 7 bases, leaving 23 bases between the germline ends. Per germline, CDR1 SGDLS and CDR2 YYNGEE. The CDR3 loop is CASSAHQYLTGDNTIYF. CDR3 in DNA: TGTGCCAGCAGCGCCCACCAATATCTTACTGGGGACAACACCATATATTTT. Variable domain in full (rest from reference TRBV9 and TRBJ1-3): DSGVTQTPKHLITATGQRVTLRCSPRSGDLSVYWYQQSLDQGLQFLIQYYNGEERAKGNILERFSAQQFPDLHSELNLSSLELGDSALYFCASSAHQYLTGDNTIYFGEGSWLTVV.

The V gene is TRBV5-1, the J gene TRBJ1-1; 11 positions match TRBD1. The V and J ends lost 0 bases and 4 bases, in that order; junction bases with no gene match: 14. CDR3 length equals 19 residues. Germline V gives CDR1 SGHRS, CDR2 YFSETQ. The CDR3 here is CASSLGLRGTGGRFTEAFF. CDR3 coding DNA: TGCGCCAGCAGCTTGGGCCTGCGTGGGACAGGGGGTCGGTTCACTGAAGCTTTCTTT.

This chain links TRBV6-5 with TRBJ2-2; D is possibly TRBD1 (6 bases). Germline lookup yields CDR1 MNHEY and CDR2 SVGAGI. The CDR3 runs to 15 residues. Between the trimmed V and J ends, which lost 1 base and 4 bases, there was a span of 10 bases. CDR3 sequence (DNA): TGTGCCAGCAGTTACTTCACAGGGTCCACCGGGGAGCTGTTTTTT. It translates to CASSYFTGSTGELFF.

The V gene is TRBV4-1, the J gene TRBJ2-7, with D unclear. Germline V gives CDR1 MGHRA, CDR2 YSYEKL. The CDR3 is 13 residues long. Trimming stripped 1 base from V and 4 bases from J, with 8 bases between. The CDR3 DNA reads TGCGCCAGCAGCCAAGTGTTGAGGTACGAGCAGTACTTC. Translating it yields CASSQVLRYEQYF.

This clone was recorded many times. V is TRBV7-8 and J is TRBJ2-7; 8 bases align to TRBD1. Germline trimming cut 4 bases from V and 3 bases from J; bases unmatched to any gene: 8. The CDR3 has 15 amino acids. Germline V gene sequence: CDR1 SGHVS, CDR2 FQNEAQ. CDR3 DNA sequence: TGTGCCAGCAGCTCTAGACAGGGGCCGAGCTACGAGCAGTACTTC. Residues: CASSSRQGPSYEQYF.

This chain uses TRBV5-6 with TRBJ1-1, with 7 bases lining up with TRBD1. The trim removed 0 bases at V and 9 bases at J, leaving 8 bases unmatched. CDR1 is SGHDT, CDR2 YYEEEE, per germline. The CDR3 runs to 14 residues. The CDR3 DNA is TGTGCCAGCAGCTTGGAGGGGGCTCGCCCGCAAGCTTTCTTT. As protein: CASSLEGARPQAFF.

V is TRBV5-4 and J is TRBJ2-5; D not resolved. V was shortened by 4 bases and J by 5 bases, with 12 bases between the two germline ends. Germline V gives CDR1 SGHNT, CDR2 YYREEE (reference sequence). The CDR3 extends over 13 amino acids. CDR3 region: CASSPTFPETQYF. In nucleotides, the CDR3 is TGTGCCAGCAGCCCGACTTTCCCGGAGACCCAGTACTTC.